What follows are 18 T cell receptor beta chains derived from one specimen sequenced in a study of T cells after yellow fever vaccination. TCRdb reprocessed the 5' RACE reads with MiXCR, giving one entry per CDR3 protein. The sample has approximately 550,000 distinct CDR3 sequences, about a fifth seen once. The sequenced sample was PBMCs, obtained 15 days after the yellow fever booster vaccination. The receptor set was obtained from a man between 25 and 39 years old who received the YFV17D yellow fever vaccine.

This clonotype has more than one count but fewer than ten. This sequence joins TRBV20-1 and TRBJ2-1, with TRBD2 matching over 8 bases. The CDR3 runs to 15 residues. Germline loops: CDR1 DFQATT, CDR2 SNEGSKA (reference sequence). V lost 1 base and J lost 5; bases outside the gene matches: 7. CDR3 sequence: CSARAGTSSNNEQFF. In nucleotides, the CDR3 is TGCAGTGCTAGAGCCGGGACTAGTAGTAACAATGAGCAGTTCTTC.

This chain uses TRBV12-3 or TRBV12-4 with TRBJ2-2; D might be TRBD1 (5 bases). The CDR3 runs 11 residues. Trimming removed 7 bases at V and 8 bases at J, with 8 bases between. The DNA for the CDR3 is TGTGCCAGCACGCAGGGTGGGGAGCTGTTTTTT. Protein sequence: CASTQGGELFF.

Only a few counts were recorded for this clonotype. The chain uses TRBV28 and TRBJ2-7, with unresolved D. The CDR3 is made up of 14 amino acids. Between the trimmed V and J ends, which lost 5 bases and 0 bases, there was a span of 11 bases. Germline V gives CDR1 MDHEN, CDR2 SYDVKM. CDR3 protein: CASSVRAPSYEQYF. For the CDR3, the DNA is TGTGCCAGCAGTGTGCGAGCGCCCTCCTACGAGCAGTACTTC.

This clonotype was counted only a few times. The chain employs TRBV7-2 and TRBJ2-4, with 12 bases aligning to TRBD2. The CDR3 has 15 amino acids. Trimming removed 0 bases from V and 7 bases from J; junction bases left unmatched: 1. Germline CDR1 and CDR2: SGHTA and FQGNSA. CDR3 residues: CASSLALAGGNIQYF. CDR3 DNA: TGTGCCAGCAGCTTAGCACTAGCGGGAGGTAACATTCAGTACTTC.

The chain has TRBV6-5 and TRBJ2-7; D remains unclear. The V and J ends lost 4 bases and 1 base respectively, with 8 bases between them. Germline V CDR1 and CDR2: MNHEY, SVGAGI. The CDR3 extends over 13 amino acids. The CDR3 sequence: CASSSAKSYEQYF. CDR3 nucleotide sequence: TGTGCCAGCAGTTCCGCAAAATCCTACGAGCAGTACTTC.

This chain uses TRBV3-1 with TRBJ2-2, with TRBD2 identical over 9 bases. V shed 0 bases and J 0 bases; nucleotides not matched to a gene: 5. CDR3 length: 18 residues. Germline V lookup: CDR1 LGHDT, CDR2 YNNKEL (reference sequence). CDR3 bases: TGTGCCAGCAGCCAAGATCGTCGACTAGCGGCGAACACCGGGGAGCTGTTTTTT. Its translation: CASSQDRRLAANTGELFF.

The V call is TRBV15, the J call TRBJ1-5; unclear D gene. Germline V gene lookup returns CDR1 LNHNV and CDR2 YYDKDF (reference sequence). The ends were cut back, 4 bases at V and 1 base at J, with 2 bases in the middle. The length of the CDR3 is 12 residues. CDR3 protein: CATSNSNQPQHF. The CDR3 DNA reads TGTGCCACCAGCAACAGCAATCAGCCCCAGCATTTT.

The chain couples TRBV6-1 to TRBJ2-1; the D is unclear. Germline V CDR1 and CDR2: MNHNS, SASEGT. This CDR3 comprises 15 residues. Trimming pared 6 bases from V and 4 bases from J, leaving 16 bases between. Written as DNA, the CDR3 is TGTGCCAGCAGACCTCTGGCGCCCGCATACAATGAGCAGTTCTTC. This gives the protein CASRPLAPAYNEQFF.

V is TRBV28 and J is TRBJ1-1; the D gene is possibly TRBD1 (5 bases). The CDR3 consists of 16 residues. V lost 4 bases, J lost 6 bases, and 21 bases lay in between. CDR1 is MDHEN and CDR2 is SYDVKM in the germline V gene. The CDR3 DNA is TGTGCCAGCAGTTCCTCCCCCGGGCAGGGATCTTCTGAAGCTTTCTTT. Its translation: CASSSSPGQGSSEAFF.

This chain joins TRBV12-3 or TRBV12-4 and TRBJ1-5; D is unresolved. The V gene lost 7 bases and the J gene lost 5 bases, with 9 bases spanning the gap. This CDR3 has 12 amino acids. The CDR3 sequence is CASTKADQPQHF. In DNA, the CDR3 is TGTGCCAGCACCAAGGCTGATCAGCCCCAGCATTTT.

This clonotype has only a few counts. The chain is built from TRBV29-1 and TRBJ1-2, with D hard to call. Germline-derived CDR1 and CDR2 are SQVTM and ANQGSEA. V lost 4 bases, J lost 4 bases, and 13 bases lay in between. CDR3 length equals 13 residues. The CDR3 DNA reads TGCAGCGTTGCGCTGGGTTTGGGCTATGGCTACACCTTC. Amino acid sequence: CSVALGLGYGYTF.

The J gene is TRBJ2-1, the V gene TRBV12-3 or TRBV12-4, with 7 bases matching TRBD1. The CDR3 consists of 13 residues. With 4 bases clipped from V and 12 bases from J, the junction kept 9 bases outside the gene matches. The CDR3: CASSSQDRILQFF. The CDR3 region has the DNA TGTGCCAGCAGTTCACAGGACAGGATCTTGCAGTTCTTC.

This chain joins TRBV4-1 and TRBJ1-1, with D unclear. V lost 4 bases, J lost 0 bases, and 6 bases lay in between. This CDR3 is built from 13 residues. CDR1 is MGHRA and CDR2 is YSYEKL in the germline V gene. The CDR3 DNA is TGCGCCAGCAGCCTAGAGATGAACACTGAAGCTTTCTTT. Translation: CASSLEMNTEAFF.

This clonotype was seen a handful of times. The V and J genes are TRBV24-1 and TRBJ2-7; D may be TRBD2 (6 bases). The CDR3 extends over 13 amino acids. CDR1 is KGHDR, CDR2 SFDVKD, per germline. The V end was cut by 3 bases, the J end by 11 bases, with 16 bases between. Here the CDR3 reads CATSDTLAGRKYF. In DNA, the CDR3 is TGTGCCACCAGTGATACGCTTGCGGGGCGGAAGTACTTC.

The rearrangement joins TRBV14 to TRBJ2-7; D unresolved. V gave up 3 bases and J gave up 5 bases, with 14 bases separating them. The CDR3 covers 14 residues. The germline CDR1 and CDR2 sequences are SGHDN and FVKESK. The CDR3 is CASSQAPNIHEQYF. CDR3 sequence (DNA): TGTGCCAGCAGCCAGGCACCCAACATCCACGAGCAGTACTTC.

The chain employs TRBV4-2 and TRBJ1-3; D not resolved. Germline V gene sequence: CDR1 LGHNA, CDR2 YNFKEQ. The CDR3 is 16 residues long. Trimming stripped 0 bases from V and 0 bases from J, with 9 bases between. This chain's CDR3 is CASSQESAVSGNTIYF. CDR3 nucleotide sequence: TGTGCCAGCAGCCAAGAGTCGGCAGTCTCTGGAAACACCATATATTTT.

The chain has TRBV25-1 and TRBJ2-7; possible D gene TRBD1, 5 bases. Germline V gives CDR1 MGHDK, CDR2 SYGVNS. The V and J ends lost 6 bases and 1 base respectively, with 16 bases between them. The CDR3 length is 15 residues. The CDR3 sequence: CASSPLNRWSYEQYF. CDR3 in DNA: TGTGCCAGCAGCCCCCTTAACAGGTGGTCCTACGAGCAGTACTTC.

This CDR3 reads CSVENRLADTQYF. The CDR3 coding sequence is TGCAGCGTTGAAAACCGACTAGCAGATACGCAGTATTTT. The V gene is TRBV29-1, the J gene TRBJ2-3; TRBD2 might be the D (6 bases). The CDR3 contains 13 residues. Trimming removed 2 bases at V and 4 bases at J, with 10 bases between. The germline gives CDR1 SQVTM, CDR2 ANQGSEA.